Listed below are T cell receptor beta chains from one sample, sequenced in a study of response to subunit inactivated influenza vaccine. TCRdb called the RT-PCR reads again in MiXCR, with one record for every CDR3 protein. The sample holds hundreds of thousands of distinct CDR3 sequences; about 25% are singletons and the top ten take 1.5% to 2%. This specimen consisted of CD4+ T cells sorted from PBMCs, obtained around 5 days after vaccination. The receptor set was obtained from a man between 45 and 60 years old who received an inactivated influenza vaccine. CDR3s include the opening cysteine and the closing phenylalanine or tryptophan. A D gene is named only where the DNA matches it firmly. Rows give clone size only sometimes, using once, few, many, or a class for an expanded clone.

v_call	j_call	d_call	clone_size	cdr3_aa	cdr3_nt
TRBV6-1	TRBJ2-7	-	-	CASSRTERYEQYF	TGTGCCAGCAGCCGGACAGAGCGCTACGAGCAGTACTTC
TRBV28	TRBJ2-2	-	-	CASSYQGYTGELFF	TGTGCCAGCAGTTATCAGGGTTACACCGGGGAGCTGTTTTTT
TRBV19	TRBJ2-2	-	-	CAGGGAAGELFF	TGTGCCGGGGGAGGCGCGGCCGGGGAGCTGTTTTTT
TRBV12-3/TRBV12-4	TRBJ2-7	TRBD2	few	CASRSGTSSSEQYF	TGTGCCAGCAGATCCGGGACTAGCTCTTCCGAGCAGTACTTC
TRBV2	TRBJ2-5	-	-	CAIISGKETQYF	TGTGCCATCATTAGCGGCAAAGAGACCCAGTACTTC
TRBV25-1	TRBJ2-5	-	once	CASSALRGETQYF	TGTGCCAGCAGTGCCCTCCGGGGGGAGACCCAGTACTTC
TRBV10-3	TRBJ2-7	TRBD2	-	CAISVRSGGAENEQYF	TGTGCCATCAGTGTTCGATCCGGGGGGGCCGAAAATGAGCAGTACTTC
TRBV20-1	TRBJ2-7	TRBD2	few	CSARGLAFHEQYF	TGCAGTGCTAGAGGACTAGCGTTCCACGAGCAGTACTTC
TRBV30	TRBJ2-4	-	once	CAWSWSLLAKNIQYF	TGTGCCTGGAGTTGGAGTCTACTAGCCAAAAACATTCAGTACTTC
TRBV4-2	TRBJ1-2	-	few	CASSQDFRRSYGYTF	TGTGCCAGCAGCCAAGATTTCAGGAGGTCCTATGGCTACACCTTC
TRBV20-1	TRBJ2-2	-	few	CSARDGGAGELFF	TGCAGTGCTAGAGATGGGGGTGCCGGGGAGCTGTTTTTT
TRBV2	TRBJ2-7	-	few	CASRAHRYEQYF	TGTGCCAGCCGTGCCCATAGGTACGAGCAGTACTTC
TRBV20-1	TRBJ1-1	-	many	CSARVWRSEAFF	TGCAGTGCTAGAGTGTGGAGATCTGAAGCTTTCTTT
TRBV3-1	TRBJ2-7	-	-	CASSLNFYEQYF	TGTGCCAGCAGCTTAAATTTCTACGAGCAGTACTTC
TRBV3-1	TRBJ2-7	TRBD1	few	CASSHDGTGGYEQYF	TGTGCCAGCAGCCACGACGGGACAGGGGGCTACGAGCAGTACTTC
TRBV25-1	TRBJ2-6	-	few	CASSGRDTRFSGANVLTF	TGTGCCAGCAGTGGGCGGGACACTAGATTCTCTGGGGCCAACGTCCTGACTTTC
TRBV7-2	TRBJ2-1	TRBD2	-	CASSLSGGGNEQFF	TGTGCCAGCAGCCTTTCCGGGGGGGGGAATGAGCAGTTCTTC
TRBV14	TRBJ2-3	-	few	CASSPETSGQYF	TGTGCCAGCAGCCCCGAGACGTCAGGGCAGTATTTT
TRBV18	TRBJ2-1	TRBD1	few	CASSPKDRGLYNEQFF	TGTGCCAGCTCACCTAAGGACAGGGGGCTATACAATGAGCAGTTCTTC
TRBV10-3	TRBJ2-2	TRBD2	-	CAISDIVTSVGAGELFF	TGTGCCATCAGTGACATCGTAACTAGCGTAGGGGCCGGGGAGCTGTTTTTT
TRBV5-1	TRBJ2-5	TRBD2	few	CASSLDGGGGETQYF	TGCGCCAGCAGCTTGGACGGCGGGGGAGGGGAGACCCAGTACTTC
TRBV7-2	TRBJ2-4	-	-	CASSLGLGKNIQYF	TGTGCCAGCAGCTTAGGCTTGGGCAAAAACATTCAGTACTTC
TRBV6-5	TRBJ2-2	-	-	CASSYEYTGELSF	TGTGCCAGCAGTTACGAGTACACCGGGGAGCTGTCTTTT
TRBV2	TRBJ2-1	-	-	CASRGLMGGEQFF	TGTGCCAGCAGGGGCTTGATGGGGGGTGAGCAGTTCTTC
TRBV6-2/TRBV6-3	TRBJ2-1	-	-	CASSYQGGAANEQFF	TGTGCCAGCAGTTATCAGGGGGGGGCCGCGAATGAGCAGTTCTTC
TRBV6-2/TRBV6-3	TRBJ2-2	-	-	CASSYPATGRGATGELFF	TGTGCCAGCAGTTACCCCGCCACAGGGAGAGGTGCCACCGGGGAGCTGTTTTTT
TRBV12-3/TRBV12-4	TRBJ1-1	TRBD1	-	CASNDREGSTEAFF	TGTGCCAGCAATGACAGGGAGGGATCCACTGAAGCTTTCTTT
TRBV6-1	TRBJ2-1	TRBD1	few	CASRDRGLASYNEQFF	TGTGCCAGCAGAGACAGGGGCCTCGCCTCCTACAATGAGCAGTTCTTC
TRBV20-1	TRBJ2-5	TRBD1	few	CSARGSRTGQETQYF	TGCAGTGCTAGGGGTAGTAGGACAGGGCAAGAGACCCAGTACTTC
TRBV7-2	TRBJ2-3	-	many	CASSLRSSSTDTQYF	TGTGCCAGCAGCTTAAGGAGTAGTAGCACAGATACGCAGTATTTT
TRBV10-3	TRBJ2-7	-	-	CAISESRGTYEQYF	TGTGCCATCAGTGAGTCCCGGGGAACGTACGAGCAGTACTTC
TRBV5-1	TRBJ2-1	TRBD2	few	CASSLGAGGTYNEQFF	TGCGCCAGCAGCTTGGGCGCGGGAGGCACCTACAATGAGCAGTTCTTC
TRBV6-1	TRBJ2-1	TRBD2	few	CASSKLAGQGEQFF	TGTGCCAGCAGCAAACTAGCGGGCCAGGGTGAGCAGTTCTTC
TRBV6-1	TRBJ2-2	TRBD2	few	CASSPRGLAGGANTGELFF	TGTGCCAGCAGTCCTCGGGGCCTAGCGGGAGGTGCGAACACCGGGGAGCTGTTTTTT
TRBV4-3	TRBJ2-7	TRBD1	few	CASSQGQGLTYEQYF	TGCGCCAGCAGCCAAGGACAGGGGCTAACCTACGAGCAGTACTTC
TRBV5-1	TRBJ2-6	-	many	CASSSQGSGANVLTF	TGTGCCAGCAGCTCACAGGGTTCTGGGGCCAACGTCCTGACTTTC
TRBV12-3/TRBV12-4	TRBJ2-7	TRBD1	many	CASSFLQGASGAYEQYF	TGTGCCAGCAGTTTTCTACAGGGGGCTAGCGGTGCCTACGAGCAGTACTTC
TRBV19	TRBJ2-1	TRBD1	-	CASSYRDREFNDEQFF	TGTGCCAGTAGTTACCGGGACAGGGAGTTCAACGATGAGCAGTTCTTC
TRBV12-3/TRBV12-4	TRBJ1-2	TRBD1	-	CASSSAPGQGNYGYTF	TGTGCCAGCAGTTCCGCCCCGGGACAGGGGAACTATGGCTACACCTTC
TRBV20-1	TRBJ2-3	TRBD2	-	CSARDAQLAGYTDTQYF	TGCAGTGCTAGAGACGCCCAACTAGCGGGATACACAGATACGCAGTATTTT
TRBV14	TRBJ1-1	TRBD1	-	CASSTGGRTEAFF	TGTGCCAGCAGCACAGGGGGCCGGACTGAAGCTTTCTTT
TRBV20-1	TRBJ2-3	-	few	CSAKRQTDTQYF	TGCAGTGCTAAGCGGCAGACAGATACGCAGTATTTT
TRBV7-2	TRBJ2-1	-	-	CASSTKVREIGNEQFF	TGTGCCAGCAGCACCAAGGTCCGGGAGATTGGGAATGAGCAGTTCTTC
TRBV10-3	TRBJ2-6	-	-	CAISAASGANVLTF	TGTGCCATCAGTGCCGCCTCTGGGGCCAACGTCCTGACTTTC
TRBV24-1	TRBJ2-1	TRBD2	-	CATKTSGSNEQFF	TGTGCCACCAAGACTAGCGGGAGTAATGAGCAGTTCTTC
TRBV29-1	TRBJ2-7	TRBD2	few	CSVALAGGPGEQYF	TGCAGCGTGGCGCTAGCGGGAGGGCCGGGGGAGCAGTACTTC
TRBV12-3/TRBV12-4	TRBJ1-3	TRBD1	few	CASTWTGGVGNTIYF	TGTGCCAGCACCTGGACAGGGGGTGTTGGAAACACCATATATTTT
TRBV5-1	TRBJ2-2	-	-	CASSLELLDTGELFF	TGCGCCAGCAGCTTGGAACTTTTAGACACCGGGGAGCTGTTTTTT
TRBV7-8	TRBJ1-6	-	few	CASSLAIRGGDSPLHF	TGTGCCAGCAGCTTAGCGATCCGAGGAGGAGATTCACCCCTCCACTTT
TRBV5-1	TRBJ2-3	-	few	CASSLGLAEGTQYF	TGCGCCAGCAGCTTGGGACTGGCGGAGGGTACGCAGTATTTT